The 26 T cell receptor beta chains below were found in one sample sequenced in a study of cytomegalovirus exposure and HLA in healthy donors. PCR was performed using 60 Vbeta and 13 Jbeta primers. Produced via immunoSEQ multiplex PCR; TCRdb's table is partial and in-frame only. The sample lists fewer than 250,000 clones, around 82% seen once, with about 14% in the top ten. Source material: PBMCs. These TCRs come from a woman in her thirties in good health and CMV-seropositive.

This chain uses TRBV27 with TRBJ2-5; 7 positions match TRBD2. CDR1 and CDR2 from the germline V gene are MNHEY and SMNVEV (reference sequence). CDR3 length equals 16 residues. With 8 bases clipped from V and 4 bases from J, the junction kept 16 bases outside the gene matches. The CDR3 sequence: CASAHALWGGRETQYF. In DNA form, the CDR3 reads TGTGCCAGCGCCCATGCCTTGTGGGGAGGGCGAGAGACCCAGTACTTC.

CDR3 sequence reads: CASSLPGGATNEKLFF. CDR3 sequence (DNA): TGTGCCAGCAGCCTACCCGGGGGGGCAACTAATGAAAAACTGTTTTTT. V gene TRBV6-6 combines with J gene TRBJ1-4; TRBD1 is a possible D gene (5 bases). CDR1 is MNHNY and CDR2 is SVGAGI in the germline V gene (reference sequence). The CDR3 extends over 16 amino acids. V was clipped by 6 bases and J by 0 bases, with 14 bases between them.

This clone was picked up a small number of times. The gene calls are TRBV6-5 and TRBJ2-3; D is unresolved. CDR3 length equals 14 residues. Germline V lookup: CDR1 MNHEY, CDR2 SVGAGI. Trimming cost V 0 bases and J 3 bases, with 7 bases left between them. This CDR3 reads CASSYSRATDTQYF. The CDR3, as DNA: TGTGCCAGCAGTTACTCGAGAGCAACAGATACGCAGTATTTT.

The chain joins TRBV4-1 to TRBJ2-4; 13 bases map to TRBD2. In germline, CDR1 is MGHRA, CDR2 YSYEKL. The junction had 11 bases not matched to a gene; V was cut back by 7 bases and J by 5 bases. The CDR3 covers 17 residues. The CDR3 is CASKNRTSGGGENIQYF. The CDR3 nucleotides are TGCGCCAGCAAAAACCGGACTAGCGGGGGTGGGGAAAACATTCAGTACTTC.

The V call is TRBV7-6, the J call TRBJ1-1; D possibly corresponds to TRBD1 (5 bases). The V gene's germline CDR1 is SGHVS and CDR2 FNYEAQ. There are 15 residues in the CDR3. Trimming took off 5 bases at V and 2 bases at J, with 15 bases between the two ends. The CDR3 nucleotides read TGTGCCAGCAGCCGCGAATTGGGACTCAACACTGAAGCTTTCTTT. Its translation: CASSRELGLNTEAFF.

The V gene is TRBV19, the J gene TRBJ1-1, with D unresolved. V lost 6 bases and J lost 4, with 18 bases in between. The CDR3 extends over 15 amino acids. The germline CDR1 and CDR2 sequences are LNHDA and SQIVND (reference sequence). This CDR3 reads CASSHNTAGTTEAFF. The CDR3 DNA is TGTGCCAGTAGCCATAATACAGCGGGCACCACTGAAGCTTTCTTT. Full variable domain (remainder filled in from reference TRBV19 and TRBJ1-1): DGGITQSPKYLFRKEGQNVTLSCEQNLNHDAMYWYRQDPGQGLRLIYYSQIVNDFQKGDIAEGYSVSREKKESFPLTVTSAQKNPTAFYLCASSHNTAGTTEAFFGQGTRLTVV.

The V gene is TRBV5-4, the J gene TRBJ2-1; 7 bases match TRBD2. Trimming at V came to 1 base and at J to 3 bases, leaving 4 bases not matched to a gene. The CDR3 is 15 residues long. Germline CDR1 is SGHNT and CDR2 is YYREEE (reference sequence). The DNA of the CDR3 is TGTGCCAGCAGCTTGCCGCGGGGGATCTACAATGAGCAGTTCTTC. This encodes CASSLPRGIYNEQFF.

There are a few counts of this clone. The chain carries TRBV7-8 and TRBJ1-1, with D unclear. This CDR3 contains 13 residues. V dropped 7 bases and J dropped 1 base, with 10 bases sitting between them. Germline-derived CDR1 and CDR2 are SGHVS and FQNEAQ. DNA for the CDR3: TGTGCCAGCACCGAGAGTGAGAACACTGAAGCTTTCTTT. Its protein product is CASTESENTEAFF.

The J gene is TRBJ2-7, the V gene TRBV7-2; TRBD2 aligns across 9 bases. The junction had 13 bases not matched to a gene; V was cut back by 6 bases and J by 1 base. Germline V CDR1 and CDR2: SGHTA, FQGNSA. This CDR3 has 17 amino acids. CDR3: CASSRWSGLALSYEQYF. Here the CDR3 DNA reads TGTGCCAGCAGTAGGTGGAGCGGACTAGCGTTGTCCTACGAGCAGTACTTC.

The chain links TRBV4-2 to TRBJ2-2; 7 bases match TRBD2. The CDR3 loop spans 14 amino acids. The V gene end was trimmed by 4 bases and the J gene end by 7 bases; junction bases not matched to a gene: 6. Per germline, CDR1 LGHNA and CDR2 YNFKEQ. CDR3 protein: CASSRGGTGGELFF. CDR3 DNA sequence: TGTGCCAGCAGCCGGGGGGGGACGGGCGGGGAGCTGTTTTTT.

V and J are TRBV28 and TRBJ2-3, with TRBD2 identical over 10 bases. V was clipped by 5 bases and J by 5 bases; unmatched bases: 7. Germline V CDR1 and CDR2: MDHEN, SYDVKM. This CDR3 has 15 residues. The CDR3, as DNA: TGTGCCAGCAGTGAAGCGGGGGGGCGGGAAGATACGCAGTATTTT. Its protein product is CASSEAGGREDTQYF.

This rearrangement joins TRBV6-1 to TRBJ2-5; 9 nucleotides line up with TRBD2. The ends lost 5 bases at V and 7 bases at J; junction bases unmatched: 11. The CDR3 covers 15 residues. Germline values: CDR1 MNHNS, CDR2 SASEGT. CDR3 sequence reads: CASSLEGRGGGTQYF. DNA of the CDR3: TGTGCCAGCAGTCTAGAGGGGCGGGGGGGCGGGACCCAGTACTTC.

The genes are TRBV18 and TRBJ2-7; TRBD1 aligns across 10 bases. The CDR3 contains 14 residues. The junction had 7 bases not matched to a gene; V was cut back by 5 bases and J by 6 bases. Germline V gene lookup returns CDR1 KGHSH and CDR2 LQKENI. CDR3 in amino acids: CASSARDRGSEQYF. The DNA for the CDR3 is TGTGCCAGCTCAGCCCGGGACAGGGGCTCCGAGCAGTACTTC.

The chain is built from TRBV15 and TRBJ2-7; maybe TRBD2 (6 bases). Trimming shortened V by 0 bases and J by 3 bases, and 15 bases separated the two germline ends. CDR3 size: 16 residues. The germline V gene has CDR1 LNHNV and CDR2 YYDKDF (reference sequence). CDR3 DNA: TGTGCCACCAGCAGAGAAGGAGGGGTCGGGGGCTACGAGCAGTACTTC. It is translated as CATSREGGVGGYEQYF.

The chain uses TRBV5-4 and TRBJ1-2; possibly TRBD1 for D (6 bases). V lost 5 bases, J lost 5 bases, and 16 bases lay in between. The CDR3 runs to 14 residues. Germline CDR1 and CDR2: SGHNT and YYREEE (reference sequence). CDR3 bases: TGTGCCAGCAGACAGGGCCCTTCGAAATATGGCTACACCTTC. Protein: CASRQGPSKYGYTF.

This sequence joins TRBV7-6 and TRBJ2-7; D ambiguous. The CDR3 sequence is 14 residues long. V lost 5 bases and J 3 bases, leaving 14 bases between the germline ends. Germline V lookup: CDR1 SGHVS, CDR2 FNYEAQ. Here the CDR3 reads CASSPRVNSYEQYF. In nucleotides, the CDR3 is TGTGCCAGCAGCCCACGGGTAAATAGCTACGAGCAGTACTTC.

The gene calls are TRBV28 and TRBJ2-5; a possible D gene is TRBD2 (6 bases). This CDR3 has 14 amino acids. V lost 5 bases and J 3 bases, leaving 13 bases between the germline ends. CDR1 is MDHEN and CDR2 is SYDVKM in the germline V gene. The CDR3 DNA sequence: TGTGCCAGCAGTCTCATAGCGGAAAAAGAGACCCAGTACTTC. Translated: CASSLIAEKETQYF.

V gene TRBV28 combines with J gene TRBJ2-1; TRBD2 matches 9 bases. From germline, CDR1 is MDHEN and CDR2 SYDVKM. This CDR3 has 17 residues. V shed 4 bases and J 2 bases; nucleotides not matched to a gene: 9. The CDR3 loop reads CASSSPLSGGTYNEQFF. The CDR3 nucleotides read TGTGCCAGCAGTTCCCCTTTAAGCGGGGGGACCTACAATGAGCAGTTCTTC. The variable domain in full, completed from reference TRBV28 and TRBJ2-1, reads DVKVTQSSRYLVKRTGEKVFLECVQDMDHENMFWYRQDPGLGLRLIYFSYDVKMKEKGDIPEGYSVSREKKERFSLILESASTNQTSMYLCASSSPLSGGTYNEQFFGPGTRLTVL.

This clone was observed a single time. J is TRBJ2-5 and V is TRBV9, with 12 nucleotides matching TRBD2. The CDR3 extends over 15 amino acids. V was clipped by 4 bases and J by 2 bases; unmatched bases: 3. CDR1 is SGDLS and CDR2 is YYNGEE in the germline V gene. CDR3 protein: CASSPGLAGQETQYF. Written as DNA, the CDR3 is TGTGCCAGCAGCCCCGGACTAGCGGGACAAGAGACCCAGTACTTC.

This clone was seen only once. The chain's CDR3 is CATSDRGYGNTIYF. CDR3 in DNA: TGTGCCACCTCGGACAGGGGTTATGGAAACACCATATATTTT. V gene TRBV19 combines with J gene TRBJ1-3; 9 nucleotides match TRBD1. V gave up 10 bases and J gave up 3 bases; unmatched junction bases: 7. The CDR3 contains 14 residues. Germline V gene lookup returns CDR1 LNHDA and CDR2 SQIVND (reference sequence).

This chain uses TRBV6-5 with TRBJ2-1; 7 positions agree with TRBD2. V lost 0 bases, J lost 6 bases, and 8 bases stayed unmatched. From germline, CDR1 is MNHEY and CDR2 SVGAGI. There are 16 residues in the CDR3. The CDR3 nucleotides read TGTGCCAGCAGTTACTCGTTCGCGGGAGCTTCCAATGAGCAGTTCTTC. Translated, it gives CASSYSFAGASNEQFF.

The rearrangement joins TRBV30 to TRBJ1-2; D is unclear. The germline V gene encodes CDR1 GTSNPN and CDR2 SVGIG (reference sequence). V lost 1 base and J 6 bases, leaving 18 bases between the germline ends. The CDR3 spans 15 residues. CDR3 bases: TGTGCCTGGAGTGACCTACCGGGAAAACTACATGGCTACACCTTC. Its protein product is CAWSDLPGKLHGYTF.

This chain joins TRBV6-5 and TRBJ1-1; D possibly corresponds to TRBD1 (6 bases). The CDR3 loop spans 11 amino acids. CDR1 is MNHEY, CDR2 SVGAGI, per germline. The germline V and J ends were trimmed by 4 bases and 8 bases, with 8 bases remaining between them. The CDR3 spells CASSFRGEAFF. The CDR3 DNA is TGTGCCAGCAGTTTCAGGGGCGAAGCTTTCTTT.

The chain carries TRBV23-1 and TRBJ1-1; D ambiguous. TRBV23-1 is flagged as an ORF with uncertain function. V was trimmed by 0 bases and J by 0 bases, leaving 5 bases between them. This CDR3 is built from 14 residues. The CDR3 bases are TGCGCCAGCAGTCAATCCGAGTTGAACACTGAAGCTTTCTTT. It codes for CASSQSELNTEAFF.

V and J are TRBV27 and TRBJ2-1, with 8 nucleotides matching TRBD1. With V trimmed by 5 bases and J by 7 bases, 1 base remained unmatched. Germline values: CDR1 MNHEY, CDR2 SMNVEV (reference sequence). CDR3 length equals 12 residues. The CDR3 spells CASSRTGNEQFF. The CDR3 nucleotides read TGTGCCAGCAGTAGGACAGGGAATGAGCAGTTCTTC.

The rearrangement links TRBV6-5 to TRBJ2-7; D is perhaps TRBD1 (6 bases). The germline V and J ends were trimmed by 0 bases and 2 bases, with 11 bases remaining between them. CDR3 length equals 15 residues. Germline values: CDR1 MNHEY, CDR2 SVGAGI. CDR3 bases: TGTGCCAGCAGTTACTCGAGGGACATAACCTACGAGCAGTACTTC. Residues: CASSYSRDITYEQYF.